The 23 T cell receptor beta chains given below trace back to one sample, sequenced in a study of cytomegalovirus exposure and HLA in healthy donors. Use of 60 Vbeta and 13 Jbeta primers characterized the PCR. TCRdb's table, derived via immunoSEQ multiplex PCR, lists solely in-frame clones and lacks some. The table includes approximately 280,000 clones, 70% to 90% detected once. Sample: PBMCs. These receptors all stem from a man aged 35 to 55 in good health and CMV-seropositive.

V gene TRBV5-6 combines with J gene TRBJ2-3; 8 bases map to TRBD1. This CDR3 has 15 amino acids. V shed 4 bases and J 4 bases; nucleotides not matched to a gene: 8. The germline V gene has CDR1 SGHDT and CDR2 YYEEEE. CDR3 in amino acids: CASSQTGVYADTQYF. The CDR3 DNA follows: TGTGCCAGCAGCCAGACAGGGGTCTACGCAGATACGCAGTATTTT. The full variable domain, in which reference TRBV5-6 and TRBJ2-3 provide the parts outside the CDR3, is DAGVTQSPTHLIKTRGQQVTLRCSPKSGHDTVSWYQQALGQGPQFIFQYYEEEERQRGNFPDRFSGHQFPNYSSELNVNALLLGDSALYLCASSQTGVYADTQYFGPGTRLTVL.

This chain uses TRBV7-9 with TRBJ2-2, with no clear D. The V end was cut by 5 bases, the J end by 3 bases, with 13 bases between. The V gene's germline CDR1 is SEHNR and CDR2 FQNEAQ (reference sequence). The CDR3 has 15 residues. This CDR3 reads CASSPQRIDTGELFF. The DNA of the CDR3 is TGTGCCAGCAGCCCTCAGCGTATCGACACCGGGGAGCTGTTTTTT.

The chain couples TRBV19 to TRBJ2-2; TRBD2 is a possible D gene (6 bases). The CDR3 has 17 amino acids. Between the trimmed V and J ends, which lost 3 bases and 0 bases, there was a span of 14 bases. Germline CDR1 LNHDA, CDR2 SQIVND (reference sequence). CDR3 sequence: CASSIGRRRPNTGELFF. In nucleotides, the CDR3 is TGTGCCAGTAGTATTGGGAGGAGGCGGCCGAACACCGGGGAGCTGTTTTTT.

Note on this clone: The junction does not match germline at one end; this may be a read error. The sample holds other DNA sequences that translate to the same CDR3. V usage is TRBV7-9 and J usage is TRBJ2-2; 7 nucleotides align to TRBD2. The CDR3 spans 18 residues. Germline loops: CDR1 SEHNR, CDR2 FQNEAQ (reference sequence). The CDR3 sequence is CASSRMLLGGSYTGELFF. Written as DNA, the CDR3 is TGTGCCAGCAGCCGAATGCTATTAGGCGGGAGTTACACTGGGGAGCTGTTTTTT.

This chain's CDR3 is CASRRTSESEQFF. In DNA, the CDR3 is TGTGCCAGCAGGCGGACTAGCGAAAGTGAGCAGTTCTTC. The chain uses TRBV6-1 and TRBJ2-1, with 9 bases matching TRBD2. Trimming at V came to 6 bases and at J to 9 bases, leaving 6 bases not matched to a gene. The CDR3 is 13 residues long. The germline gives CDR1 MNHNS, CDR2 SASEGT.

The chain combines TRBV7-2 with TRBJ2-6, with TRBD1 as a possible D gene (6 bases). The CDR3 extends over 15 amino acids. The ends were cut back, 1 base at V and 12 bases at J, with 16 bases in the middle. Per germline, CDR1 SGHTA and CDR2 FQGNSA. For the CDR3, the DNA is TGTGCCAGCAGCTTAGTTCGGACAGCCGTCACCGTCCTGACTTTC. It encodes CASSLVRTAVTVLTF.

The CDR3 DNA reads TGTGCCAGCGCGACTAGCGGGGTTGATAAGCAGTACTTC. Its protein is CASATSGVDKQYF. The chain joins TRBV19 to TRBJ2-7, with 11 bases aligning to TRBD2. V was pared by 9 bases and J by 8 bases, with 9 bases of the junction left unmatched. Germline CDR1 LNHDA, CDR2 SQIVND (reference sequence). This CDR3 has 13 amino acids.

The chain carries TRBV5-1 and TRBJ2-3; 11 bases are shared with TRBD1. J gave up 4 bases and V 7 bases, and 8 bases lay outside the gene matches. The germline V gene has CDR1 SGHRS and CDR2 YFSETQ. The CDR3 sequence is 15 residues long. CDR3 sequence: CASDSGTGGPDTQYF. For the CDR3, the DNA is TGCGCCAGCGATTCCGGGACAGGGGGTCCAGATACGCAGTATTTT.

The sample holds one count of this clone. The V gene is TRBV6-5, the J gene TRBJ1-2, with 9 bases lining up with TRBD1. CDR3 length: 14 residues. Losses at the gene ends were 6 bases for V and 6 bases for J; bases not matched to a gene: 8. CDR1 and CDR2 from the germline V gene are MNHEY and SVGAGI. The DNA of the CDR3 is TGTGCCAGCAGCCCGGCCTGGACAGGGGATGGCTACACCTTC. Its translation: CASSPAWTGDGYTF.

The chain links TRBV21-1 to TRBJ1-1; TRBD1, the table's D call, lacks a check against the DNA. TRBV21-1 is marked as a pseudogene. CDR3 length: 16 amino acids. The CDR3 DNA reads TGTGCCAGCAGCAAAGGGGGGCGCAGGGGTACCACTGAAGCTTTCTTT. Protein product: CASSKGGRRGTTEAFF.

The chain joins TRBV27 to TRBJ1-2, with 9 bases matching TRBD1. Germline CDR1 MNHEY, CDR2 SMNVEV (reference sequence). This CDR3 has 16 residues. Losses at the gene ends were 5 bases for V and 3 bases for J; bases not matched to a gene: 10. The CDR3 sequence is CASSPRTGALYYGYTF. CDR3 DNA: TGTGCCAGCAGTCCCCGGACAGGGGCGCTTTACTATGGCTACACCTTC.

The chain joins TRBV27 to TRBJ2-3; 8 bases map to TRBD1. Germline V gene data show CDR1 as MNHEY and CDR2 as SMNVEV (reference sequence). The V and J ends lost 2 bases and 1 base, in that order; junction bases with no gene match: 2. This CDR3 comprises 15 residues. The CDR3 DNA reads TGTGCCAGCAGTTTAGCGACAGGGGGCACAGATACGCAGTATTTT. It specifies CASSLATGGTDTQYF.

The rearrangement uses TRBV18 and TRBJ2-7; unclear D gene. V was trimmed by 2 bases and J by 0 bases, leaving 8 bases between them. Germline V gene lookup returns CDR1 KGHSH and CDR2 LQKENI. This CDR3 comprises 14 residues. DNA for the CDR3: TGTGCCAGCTCACCAGGCAGCGACTCCTACGAGCAGTACTTC. Its protein product is CASSPGSDSYEQYF.

This chain uses TRBV6-9 with TRBJ2-3; 10 bases fit TRBD2. Looked up from germline, CDR1 is MNHGY and CDR2 is SVAAGI. This CDR3 comprises 16 residues. With V trimmed by 9 bases and J by 9 bases, 18 bases remained unmatched. In nucleotides, the CDR3 is TGTGCCAGTATCGACGGCGTTAGCGGGAGGCCAGGGACGCAGTATTTT. It codes for CASIDGVSGRPGTQYF.

The J gene is TRBJ2-3, the V gene TRBV27; unclear D gene. The CDR3 totals 12 residues. The V gene's germline CDR1 is MNHEY and CDR2 SMNVEV (reference sequence). V was pared by 6 bases and J by 6 bases, with 10 bases between. The CDR3, as DNA: TGTGCCAGCAGCTATCCCGGGGATACGCAGTATTTT. Translating it yields CASSYPGDTQYF.

The V call is TRBV9, the J call TRBJ2-2; D may be TRBD1 (5 bases). This CDR3 has 15 amino acids. Germline V gene data show CDR1 as SGDLS and CDR2 as YYNGEE. The ends were cut back, 0 bases at V and 7 bases at J, with 13 bases in the middle. The CDR3 DNA follows: TGTGCCAGCAGCGTAGATTGGGCAGGGTACGGGGAGCTGTTTTTT. Its translation: CASSVDWAGYGELFF.

The chain couples TRBV5-1 to TRBJ2-7, with a weak D call TRBD1 (6 bases). CDR1 and CDR2 (germline): SGHRS, YFSETQ. The CDR3 is 14 amino acids. The V and J ends lost 2 bases and 2 bases respectively, with 11 bases between them. The CDR3 coding sequence is TGCGCCAGCAGCTTCAACAGGGAGACCTACGAGCAGTACTTC. It is translated as CASSFNRETYEQYF.

The rearrangement links TRBV4-2 to TRBJ2-7, with D perhaps TRBD2 (5 bases). Germline assignment: CDR1 LGHNA and CDR2 YNFKEQ. The ends were cut back, 0 bases at V and 4 bases at J, with 19 bases in the middle. CDR3 length equals 17 residues. The CDR3 sequence: CASSQEEGRSPAYEQYF. For the CDR3, the DNA is TGTGCCAGCAGCCAAGAAGAGGGCCGGAGTCCCGCTTACGAGCAGTACTTC.

This sequence joins TRBV30 and TRBJ2-2, with D possibly being TRBD2 (6 bases). This CDR3 is built from 14 residues. Trimming left V 4 bases short and J 4 bases short, with 13 bases between. In germline, CDR1 is GTSNPN, CDR2 SVGIG (reference sequence). CDR3: CAWIPGAATGELFF. For the CDR3, the DNA is TGTGCCTGGATTCCGGGAGCGGCCACCGGGGAGCTGTTTTTT.

This chain joins TRBV7-3 and TRBJ2-1, with TRBD2 matching 9 bases. V was pared by 4 bases and J by 9 bases, with 10 bases of the junction left unmatched. This CDR3 comprises 15 residues. CDR1 and CDR2 from the germline V gene are SGHTA and FQGTGA. CDR3 DNA: TGTGCCAGCAGCTCGCGGCATAGCGGGAGAGCTGAGCAGTTCTTC. As protein: CASSSRHSGRAEQFF.

The rearrangement links TRBV6-4 to TRBJ2-3; 9 positions agree with TRBD1. Trimming took 10 bases from V and 5 from J; bases not matched to a gene: 7. The CDR3 is 13 amino acids. CDR1 and CDR2 (germline): MRHNA, SNTAGT. DNA of the CDR3: TGTGCCACCCTGGGACAGGGTCGAGATACGCAGTATTTT. Protein: CATLGQGRDTQYF.

The chain links TRBV9 to TRBJ2-2; TRBD2 matches at 9 bases. Germline V CDR1 and CDR2: SGDLS, YYNGEE. Losses at the gene ends were 0 bases for V and 5 bases for J; bases not matched to a gene: 2. The CDR3 runs to 15 residues. CDR3 region: CASSVETSGTGELFF. In nucleotides, the CDR3 is TGTGCCAGCAGCGTAGAGACTAGCGGAACCGGGGAGCTGTTTTTT.

The J gene is TRBJ2-7, the V gene TRBV29-1; TRBD2 might be the D (6 bases). The CDR3 has 16 amino acids. Trimming pared 4 bases from V and 0 bases from J, leaving 19 bases between. CDR1 is SQVTM and CDR2 is ANQGSEA in the germline V gene. This CDR3 reads CSVVGGGGRSSYEQYF. CDR3 coding DNA: TGCAGCGTTGTGGGTGGTGGAGGGAGGAGCTCCTACGAGCAGTACTTC.